Listed below are T cell receptor beta chains from one sample, sequenced in a study of PD-1 blockade in classical Hodgkin lymphoma. Generated by immunoSEQ multiplex PCR, the TCRdb table keeps only in-frame clones and is missing some. The table has more than 15,000 clones, approximately 64% seen once; the top ten hold just under 8.5%. The input for sequencing was peripheral blood mononuclear cells (PBMCs), taken before the second cycle of nivolumab. The receptors here all came from a human donor with classical Hodgkin lymphoma. Each CDR3 is given with its conserved first and last residue. Each record gives: D gene, clone size, J gene, V gene, CDR3 DNA, CDR3 protein. The D gene is left open where the match is weak. Clone size is not always given. Where it is, it says once, few, many or a class for expanded clones.

TRBD2 | - | TRBJ2-7 | TRBV5-6 | TGTGCCAGCAGCCAAGCAGCGGGAGGGCCCTACGAGCAGTACTTC | CASSQAAGGPYEQYF
TRBD2 | few | TRBJ2-3 | TRBV27 | TGTGCCAGCAGTTTCACACCACCGCTAGCGGGCTCCAGGCTAGATACGCAGTATTTT | CASSFTPPLAGSRLDTQYF
- | - | TRBJ2-1 | TRBV28 | TGTGCCACCAATGCCGTCCCTAGCTCCTACAATGAGCAGTTCTTC | CATNAVPSSYNEQFF
- | - | TRBJ2-7 | TRBV27 | TGTGCCGGCAGTTTACCAGGAGCCTGGGAGCAGTACTTC | CAGSLPGAWEQYF
- | - | TRBJ1-2 | TRBV29-1 | TGCAGCGCCCTGAGTGCCAATGGCTACACCTTC | CSALSANGYTF
TRBD1 | - | TRBJ2-7 | TRBV7-9 | TGTGCCAGCAGCTACAGGGGGTCCTACGAGCAGTACTTC | CASSYRGSYEQYF
TRBD1 | - | TRBJ1-3 | TRBV28 | TGTGCCAGCAGTTTAGGGACAGCTCCTGGAAACACCATATATTTT | CASSLGTAPGNTIYF
- | few | TRBJ2-2 | TRBV18 | TGTGCCAGCTCACTTCGGACGGCTACGAACACCGGGGAGCTGTTTTTT | CASSLRTATNTGELFF
- | - | TRBJ2-3 | TRBV23-1 | TGCGCCAGCAGTCTAGATAGGGTACACCAAACTAGCACAGATACGCAGTATTTT | CASSLDRVHQTSTDTQYF
- | - | TRBJ1-6 | TRBV9 | TGTGCCAGCAGCGTAGATCCCTCAGGGAATTCACCCCTCCACTTT | CASSVDPSGNSPLHF
- | - | TRBJ2-7 | TRBV7-2 | TGTGCCAGCAGCTTAACGGGAGCGCACGAGCAGTACTTC | CASSLTGAHEQYF
- | - | TRBJ1-6 | TRBV6-1 | TGTGCCAGCAGTCTGCGGGGGGCGAACTCACCCCTCCACTTT | CASSLRGANSPLHF
TRBD1 | - | TRBJ1-3 | TRBV29-1 | TGCAGCGTTGAGGGACAGGGCGAAGGAAACACCATATATTTT | CSVEGQGEGNTIYF
- | - | TRBJ2-7 | TRBV10-2 | TGCGCCAGCAGTGTAATTGACAGGACCTACGAGCAGTACTTC | CASSVIDRTYEQYF
TRBD1 | - | TRBJ2-3 | TRBV28 | TGTGCCAGCAGTAAGGACAGGGTAGTAACAGATACGCAGTATTTT | CASSKDRVVTDTQYF
- | - | TRBJ2-6 | TRBV19 | TGTGCCAGTAGTATGAAAGGGGCCGTGAGCTCTGGGGCCAACGTCCTGACTTTC | CASSMKGAVSSGANVLTF
- | - | TRBJ1-5 | TRBV2 | TGTGCCAGCAGTACGGACTCATATAGCAATCAGCCCCAGCATTTT | CASSTDSYSNQPQHF
- | - | TRBJ2-3 | TRBV18 | TGTGCCAGCTCACCAAGGGTAGGCCATAGCACAGATACGCAGTATTTT | CASSPRVGHSTDTQYF
TRBD2 | - | TRBJ2-2 | TRBV27 | TGTGCCAGCAGTTCCCTTAGCGGGCTGAACACCGGGGAGCTGTTTTTT | CASSSLSGLNTGELFF
- | medium-sized | TRBJ1-3 | TRBV28 | TGTGCCAGCAGTCCCTCCGGGGGAGATGGAAACACCATATATTTT | CASSPSGGDGNTIYF
- | - | TRBJ1-3 | TRBV6-5 | TGTGCCAGCAGTTACGGGGGGGACACCACCATATATTTT | CASSYGGDTTIYF
- | - | TRBJ1-6 | TRBV27 | TGTGCCAGCAGTCCAACCCCGACGGGCTCCTATAATTCACCCCTCCACTTT | CASSPTPTGSYNSPLHF
TRBD1 | - | TRBJ2-3 | TRBV19 | TGTGCCAGTCTAGACAGGGGGGGGACAGATACGCAGTATTTT | CASLDRGGTDTQYF
TRBD2 | - | TRBJ2-5 | TRBV7-6 | TGTGCCAGCAGGCCTCGACTAGCGGGAGGGGTGGAGACCCAGTACTTC | CASRPRLAGGVETQYF
- | - | TRBJ1-1 | TRBV19 | TGTGCCAGTAGAGATAGGTACACTGAAGCTTTCTTT | CASRDRYTEAFF
- | - | TRBJ2-1 | TRBV7-2 | TGTGCCAGCAGCTTAGGTCGGGTCAATGAGCAGTTCTTC | CASSLGRVNEQFF
TRBD2 | - | TRBJ2-7 | TRBV6-6 | TGTGCCAGCAGTTACTCCTCTAGCGGGATGACCTACGAGCAGTACTTC | CASSYSSSGMTYEQYF
TRBD1 | - | TRBJ1-4 | TRBV6-5 | TGTGCCAGCAGTTTGAGGACAGGGGACGAAAAACTGTTTTTT | CASSLRTGDEKLFF
TRBD2 | - | TRBJ2-2 | TRBV9 | TGTGCCAGCAGCCCCCGACTAGCTCCTCAGGCCGGGGAGCTGTTTTTT | CASSPRLAPQAGELFF
- | once | TRBJ2-1 | TRBV6-6 | TGTGCCAGCAAACTAGCCCGGGGCAATGAGCAGTTCTTC | CASKLARGNEQFF
TRBD2 | - | TRBJ2-5 | TRBV7-6 | TGTGCCAGCAGCCACAGACTAGCGGAAGAGACCCAGTACTTC | CASSHRLAEETQYF
TRBD2 | - | TRBJ2-5 | TRBV2 | TGTGCCAGCAGCCCACCTAGCGGGAGAGTACTGGAGACCCAGTACTTC | CASSPPSGRVLETQYF
- | - | TRBJ2-1 | TRBV27 | TGTGCCAGCAGTCCCCGGTTGCACAATGAGCAGTTCTTC | CASSPRLHNEQFF
- | once | TRBJ1-1 | TRBV5-1 | TGCGCCAGCAGGCTGGCGGGAGAAGCTTTCTTT | CASRLAGEAFF
TRBD2 | few | TRBJ2-3 | TRBV5-3 | TGTGCCAGAAGCTTATGGACGGGAGGGCCATATACGCAGTATTTT | CARSLWTGGPYTQYF
- | - | TRBJ1-1 | TRBV7-8 | TGTGCCAGCAGCTCCCAGGCCAGCCCTTCGGGCACTGAAGCTTTCTTT | CASSSQASPSGTEAFF
TRBD1 | - | TRBJ1-6 | TRBV19 | TGTGCCAGTAGTGGCCTTCTGGACAGGGTAGACTCACCCCTCCACTTT | CASSGLLDRVDSPLHF
- | - | TRBJ2-2 | TRBV6-5 | TGTGCCAGCAGTTACTCGTACACCGGCACCGGGGAGCTGTTTTTT | CASSYSYTGTGELFF
- | - | TRBJ1-1 | TRBV5-1 | TGCGCCAGCAGAACGGGCACTGAAGCTTTCTTT | CASRTGTEAFF